Given below is one T cell receptor beta chain in context. Antigen specificity is unknown. Measured with immunoSEQ multiplex PCR; TCRdb has only the in-frame clones, and not every one. This table holds about 140,000 clones, nearly 95% found once. Doses given second, at about 4 or about 12 weeks, were pooled. Unmatched junction bases numbered 6, after V lost 3 bases and J lost 6 bases. The CDR3 has 14 amino acids. Germline values: CDR1 SGDLS, CDR2 YYNGEE. The source of the sample is a study of T cell responses to AZD1222 COVID-19 vaccine. Overall study findings and caveats: Possibly, clonal diversity was underestimated; donors were largely white British and included more females. The CD4 TCRs associated with vaccination extended across spike and predominated at 160-218 and 743-854. Reportedly, nearly half the spike-specific TCRs target unmutated variant regions.

The sequenced sample was peripheral blood, obtained 28 days after the second AZD1222 dose. The rearrangement joins TRBV9 to TRBJ1-1, with 9 positions matching TRBD1. The receptor was isolated from an adult who received the AZD1222 COVID-19 vaccine. In DNA, the CDR3 is TGTGCCAGCAGCGAAGGACAGGGGAGGGCTGAAGCTTTCTTT. Translated, it gives CASSEGQGRAEAFF.